Each of the 14 T cell receptor beta chains below was sequenced from the same sample in a study of blood T cell repertoires in COVID-19. Generated by immunoSEQ multiplex PCR, the TCRdb table keeps only in-frame clones and is missing some. The sample includes 300,000 to 400,000 clones, around 89% of them seen just once. Sequencing was performed on peripheral blood. These receptors originate from a woman in her forties or fifties with active or convalescent COVID-19.

The chain joins TRBV6-5 to TRBJ2-1; D is possibly TRBD2 (6 bases). The CDR3 runs 11 residues. Germline CDR1 is MNHEY and CDR2 is SVGAGI. V dropped 8 bases and J dropped 10 bases, with 12 bases sitting between them. The CDR3 sequence is CASSSLAEQFF. In DNA form, the CDR3 reads TGTGCCAGCTCTTCCCTAGCGGAGCAGTTCTTC.

V gene TRBV6-1 combines with J gene TRBJ2-5; TRBD2 is a possible D gene (5 bases). Trimming cost V 2 bases and J 7 bases, with 17 bases left between them. The CDR3 extends over 15 amino acids. Germline CDR1 reads MNHNS; CDR2 reads SASEGT. The CDR3 loop is CASSEMVSAAGTQYF. CDR3 DNA: TGTGCCAGCAGTGAAATGGTCTCGGCCGCGGGGACCCAGTACTTC.

The chain links TRBV29-1 to TRBJ1-2; perhaps TRBD1 as D (5 bases). Germline V gene lookup returns CDR1 SQVTM and CDR2 ANQGSEA. V was trimmed by 6 bases and J by 4 bases, leaving 21 bases between them. This CDR3 has 15 residues. The CDR3 DNA reads TGCAGCGTCCTTGAGGACATATCCCATGGCTATGGCTACACCTTC. Translating it yields CSVLEDISHGYGYTF.

CDR3 region: CASSSNPDTPRRETQYF. In DNA form, the CDR3 reads TGTGCCAGCAGTTCCAATCCGGACACCCCGAGAAGGGAGACCCAGTACTTC. This chain connects TRBV28 to TRBJ2-5, with D tentatively TRBD1 (5 bases). Germline V CDR1 and CDR2: MDHEN, SYDVKM. Trimming removed 4 bases from V and 5 bases from J, with 23 bases in between. The length of the CDR3 is 17 residues.

The CDR3 region has the DNA TGTGCCAGCAGCTTGGGAGGGGCCTTGGACACTGAAGCTTTCTTT. Residues: CASSLGGALDTEAFF. The V call is TRBV7-3, the J call TRBJ1-1, with D possibly being TRBD1 (5 bases). V shed 3 bases and J shed 3 bases, with 14 bases lying between them. This CDR3 spans 15 amino acids. Per germline, CDR1 SGHTA and CDR2 FQGTGA. Together with reference TRBV7-3 and TRBJ1-1, the CDR3 gives the full variable domain: GAGVSQTPSNKVTEKGKYVELRCDPISGHTALYWYRQSLGQGPEFLIYFQGTGAADDSGLPNDRFFAVRPEGSVSTLKIQRTERGDSAVYLCASSLGGALDTEAFFGQGTRLTVV.

The chain couples TRBV30 to TRBJ1-1, with a weak D call TRBD1 (6 bases). V was trimmed by 4 bases and J by 4 bases, leaving 13 bases between them. CDR3 length equals 13 residues. CDR1 and CDR2 (germline): GTSNPN, SVGIG (reference sequence). CDR3 loop: CAWNRQGPTEAFF. The CDR3, as DNA: TGTGCCTGGAACCGTCAGGGGCCCACTGAAGCTTTCTTT.

The V gene is TRBV5-8, the J gene TRBJ2-5, with D unresolved. This CDR3 has 15 residues. V lost 0 bases to trimming and J lost 1 base, with 10 bases between them. Germline CDR1 is SGHTS and CDR2 is YDEGEE. The CDR3 is CASSLGPQIQETQYF. The CDR3 nucleotides read TGTGCCAGCAGCTTGGGTCCACAAATCCAAGAGACCCAGTACTTC.

This clone was observed a single time. J is TRBJ2-2 and V is TRBV27; TRBD1 agrees at 8 bases. In germline, CDR1 is MNHEY, CDR2 SMNVEV (reference sequence). Trimming removed 5 bases from V and 1 base from J; junction bases left unmatched: 6. The CDR3 sequence is 16 residues long. The CDR3 DNA is TGTGCCAGCAGTCTCAGGGGGCCCGTGAACACCGGGGAGCTGTTTTTT. Protein product: CASSLRGPVNTGELFF.

The chain uses TRBV3-1 (or the pseudogene TRBV3-2) and TRBJ1-1, with a possible D match to TRBD1 (5 bases). The CDR3 runs to 14 residues. Germline loops: CDR1 LGHDT, CDR2 YNNKEL (reference sequence). Between the trimmed V and J ends, which lost 5 bases and 0 bases, there was a span of 10 bases. CDR3 residues: CASSYNRLNTEAFF. CDR3 nucleotide sequence: TGTGCCAGCAGCTACAACAGGTTGAACACTGAAGCTTTCTTT.

As to this clone: At the DNA level, this CDR3 is encoded by other sequences in the same sample as well. V and J are TRBV4-3 and TRBJ1-4; 10 nucleotides agree with TRBD1. Germline V lookup: CDR1 LGHNA, CDR2 YSLEER. This CDR3 region has 14 residues. V lost 3 bases and J lost 5; bases outside the gene matches: 0. The CDR3 is CASSQGQGNEKLFF. CDR3 DNA: TGCGCCAGCAGCCAGGGACAGGGGAATGAAAAACTGTTTTTT.

V usage is TRBV6-2 or TRBV6-3 and J usage is TRBJ1-1; a weak D match, TRBD1 (6 bases). Germline assignment: CDR1 MNHEY and CDR2 SVGEGT. V lost 5 bases to trimming and J lost 1 base, with 11 bases between them. This CDR3 is 14 amino acids long. Written as DNA, the CDR3 is TGTGCCAGCAGTCCGACAGGAGCGAACACTGAAGCTTTCTTT. This sequence encodes CASSPTGANTEAFF.

The chain carries TRBV7-9 and TRBJ2-1; 8 nucleotides match TRBD1. Losses at the gene ends were 1 base for V and 7 bases for J; bases not matched to a gene: 9. The CDR3 consists of 16 residues. Germline V gene sequence: CDR1 SEHNR, CDR2 FQNEAQ (reference sequence). CDR3 DNA: TGTGCCAGCAGCTTAGGCGCGACAGGGGCTGGGAATGAGCAGTTCTTC. Translation: CASSLGATGAGNEQFF.

The CDR3 reads CASSQRATTNEQFF. Here the CDR3 DNA reads TGTGCCAGCAGCCAGAGGGCGACAACCAATGAGCAGTTCTTC. V gene TRBV3-1 (or the pseudogene TRBV3-2) combines with J gene TRBJ2-1, with D perhaps TRBD2 (5 bases). The CDR3 contains 14 residues. Trimming took 3 bases from V and 6 from J, leaving 12 bases between them. Per germline, CDR1 LGHDT and CDR2 YNNKEL (reference sequence).

This chain joins TRBV6-2 or TRBV6-3 and TRBJ1-1, with D hard to call. Germline assignment: CDR1 MNHEY and CDR2 SVGEGT. The CDR3 consists of 15 residues. With 0 bases removed from V and 3 bases from J, the gap between germline ends came to 11 bases. CDR3 protein: CASSYSWTPHTEAFF. The DNA of the CDR3 is TGTGCCAGCAGTTACTCGTGGACTCCCCACACTGAAGCTTTCTTT.